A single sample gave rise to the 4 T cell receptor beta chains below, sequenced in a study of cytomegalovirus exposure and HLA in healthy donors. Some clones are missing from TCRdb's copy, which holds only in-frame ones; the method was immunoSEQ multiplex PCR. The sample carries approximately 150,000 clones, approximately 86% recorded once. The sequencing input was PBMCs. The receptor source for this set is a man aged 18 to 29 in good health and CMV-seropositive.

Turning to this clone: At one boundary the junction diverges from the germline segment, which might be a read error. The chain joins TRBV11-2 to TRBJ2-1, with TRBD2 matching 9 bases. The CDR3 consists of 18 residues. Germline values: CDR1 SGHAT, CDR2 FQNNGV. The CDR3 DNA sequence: TGTGCCAGCAGCATAGATGGTAGCGGGAGAAGCTCCTACAATGAGCAGTTCTTC. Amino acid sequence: CASSIDGSGRSSYNEQFF. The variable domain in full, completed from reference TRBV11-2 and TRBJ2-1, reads EAGVAQSPRYKIIEKRQSVAFWCNPISGHATLYWYQQILGQGPKLLIQFQNNGVVDDSQLPKDRFSAERLKGVDSTLKIQPAKLEDSAVYLCASSIDGSGRSSYNEQFFGPGTRLTVL.

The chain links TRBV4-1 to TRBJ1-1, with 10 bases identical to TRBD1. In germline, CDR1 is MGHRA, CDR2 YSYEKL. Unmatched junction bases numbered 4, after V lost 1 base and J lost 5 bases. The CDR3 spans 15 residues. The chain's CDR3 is CASSQGQGAKTEAFF. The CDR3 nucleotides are TGCGCCAGCAGCCAAGGACAGGGGGCCAAGACTGAAGCTTTCTTT.

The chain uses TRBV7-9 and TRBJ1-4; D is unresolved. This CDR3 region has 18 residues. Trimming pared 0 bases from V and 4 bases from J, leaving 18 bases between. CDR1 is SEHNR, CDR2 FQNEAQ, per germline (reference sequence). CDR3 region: CASSLANRVERFNEKLFF. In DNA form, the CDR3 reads TGTGCCAGCAGCTTAGCGAATCGAGTTGAGAGATTTAATGAAAAACTGTTTTTT.

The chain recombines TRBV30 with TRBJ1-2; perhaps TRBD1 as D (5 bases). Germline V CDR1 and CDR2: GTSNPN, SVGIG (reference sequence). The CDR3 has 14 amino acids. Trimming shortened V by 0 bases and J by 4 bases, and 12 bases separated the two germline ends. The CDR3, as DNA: TGTGCCTGGAGTGTACTGGGGCCCAGCTATGGCTACACCTTC. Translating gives CAWSVLGPSYGYTF.